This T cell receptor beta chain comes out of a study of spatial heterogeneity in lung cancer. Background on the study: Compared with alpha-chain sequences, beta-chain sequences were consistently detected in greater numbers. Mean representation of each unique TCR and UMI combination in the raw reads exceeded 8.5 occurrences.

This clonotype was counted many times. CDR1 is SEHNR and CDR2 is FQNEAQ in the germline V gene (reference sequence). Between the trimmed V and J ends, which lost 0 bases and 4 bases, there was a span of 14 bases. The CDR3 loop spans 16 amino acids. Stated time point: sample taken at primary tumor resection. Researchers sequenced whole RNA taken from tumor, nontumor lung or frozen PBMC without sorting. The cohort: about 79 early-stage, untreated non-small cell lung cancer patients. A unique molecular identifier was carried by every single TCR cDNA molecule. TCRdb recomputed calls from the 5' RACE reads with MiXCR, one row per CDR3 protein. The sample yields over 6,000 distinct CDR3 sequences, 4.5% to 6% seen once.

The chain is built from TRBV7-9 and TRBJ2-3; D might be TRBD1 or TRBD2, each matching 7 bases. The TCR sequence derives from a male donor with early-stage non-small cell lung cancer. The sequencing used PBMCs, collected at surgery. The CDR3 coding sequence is TGTGCCAGCAGCTTAGCCCTGACAGGGAGGGCAGATACGCAGTATTTT. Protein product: CASSLALTGRADTQYF.